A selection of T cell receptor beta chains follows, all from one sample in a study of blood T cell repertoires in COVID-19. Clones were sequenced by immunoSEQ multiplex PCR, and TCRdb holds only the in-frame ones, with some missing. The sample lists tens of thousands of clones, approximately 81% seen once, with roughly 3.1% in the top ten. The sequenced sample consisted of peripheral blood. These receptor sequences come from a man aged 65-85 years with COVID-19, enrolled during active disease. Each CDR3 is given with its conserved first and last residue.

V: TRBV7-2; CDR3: CASSYLAGGPYEQYF
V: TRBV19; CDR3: CASSIAGQGFNQPQHF
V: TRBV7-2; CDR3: CASSPLGQGGQPQHF
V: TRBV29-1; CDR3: CSTQGPAFSEQFF
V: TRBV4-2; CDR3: CASSQDRRLGADYGYTF
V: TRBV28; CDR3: CASSSGTYQPQHF
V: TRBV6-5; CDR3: CASSRGYNSYEQYF
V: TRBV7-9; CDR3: CASSLVTGNTEAFF
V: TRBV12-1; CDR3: CASSFRDSRLLGIYPATNEKLFF
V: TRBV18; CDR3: CASSPPGLAGAISSYNEQFF
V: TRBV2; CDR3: CASSREMNTEAFF
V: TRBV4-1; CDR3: CASSQDDRGESPLHF
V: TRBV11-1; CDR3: CASSLRVQGNTEAFF
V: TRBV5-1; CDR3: CASSLAEQLGYTF
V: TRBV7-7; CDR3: CASSLANLRQHKNYGYTF
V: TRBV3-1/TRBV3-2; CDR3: CASSQPLSRGREETQYF
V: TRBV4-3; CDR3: CASSPVGTSDGVGTGELFF
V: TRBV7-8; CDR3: CASSLGTGNYEQYF
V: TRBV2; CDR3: CASSAAINQPQHF
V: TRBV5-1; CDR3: CASSANPLLAGVYEQYF
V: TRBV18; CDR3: CASSTRDSYSGNTIYF
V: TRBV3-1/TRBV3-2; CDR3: CASSQELATGNTIYF
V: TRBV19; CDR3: CASIGRGPPNTGELFF
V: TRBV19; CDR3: CASSMLRVAEAFF
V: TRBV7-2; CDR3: CASSLGVAGGLGETQYF
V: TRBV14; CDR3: CASSQVGSRSYNEQFF
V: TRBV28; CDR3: CASSLSPHLKMGNQPQHF
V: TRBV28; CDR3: CASSAGQEIIEYF
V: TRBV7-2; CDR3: CASSLDWPPQHF
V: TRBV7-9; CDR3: CASSPQGGENEKLFF
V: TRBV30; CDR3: CAWSRGTSGSAGELFF
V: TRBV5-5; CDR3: CASSPTGNTEAFF
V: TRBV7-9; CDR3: CASSSSTGHQPQHF
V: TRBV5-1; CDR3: CASRSIPGHQPQHF
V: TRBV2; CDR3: CASRKDRGLGNEQFF
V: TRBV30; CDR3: CAWWGRGLTEAFF
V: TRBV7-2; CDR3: CASSKQTGTSEETQYF
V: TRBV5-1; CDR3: CASSSTGQGYEQYF
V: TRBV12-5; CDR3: CASGFSGSVDTQYF
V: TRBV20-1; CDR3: CSASLTGELFF
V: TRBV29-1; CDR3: CTGTSGSETQYF
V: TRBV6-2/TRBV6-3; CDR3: CASSSPPGLAGVFSYNEQFF
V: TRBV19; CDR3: CASSISLLRAGTDTQYF
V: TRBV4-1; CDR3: CASSQGRLAGGPGSYEQYF
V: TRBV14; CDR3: CASSQRTGGLFYEQFF
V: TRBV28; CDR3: CASSSHRAREEKLFF
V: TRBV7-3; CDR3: CGTGVYGYTF
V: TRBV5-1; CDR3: CASSLDSYGYTF
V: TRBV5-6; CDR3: CASSLAGGFNQPQHF
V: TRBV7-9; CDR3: CASSLDAGYNEQFF
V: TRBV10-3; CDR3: CATTGATSNYGYTF
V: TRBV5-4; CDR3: CASSTAVGGFYEQYF